This T cell receptor beta chain was sequenced in a study of T cells in Graves' hyperthyroidism and ophthalmopathy. Regarding the study as a whole: Classification by a 13 V-J model distinguished ophthalmopathy from stable hyperthyroidism.

This clonotype showed up many times. Its antigen is not known. There were TCR beta CDR3 regions amplified from RNA transcripts. First-round RT-PCR targeting the TCR CDR3 was performed with the HTBI primer set. TCRdb re-called the multiplex PCR reads with MiXCR, one entry per CDR3 protein. Of about 180,000 distinct CDR3 sequences listed, approximately 15% were seen once; the top ten hold roughly 29%. CDR3 length equals 14 residues. V lost 3 bases, J lost 5 bases, and 13 bases lay in between. Germline V CDR1 and CDR2: SGHAT, FQNNGV. The gene calls are TRBV11-2 and TRBJ1-1, with a possible D match to TRBD1 (5 bases). This sequence originates from a woman aged 45-59 years with Graves' hyperthyroidism. The sequenced material came from blood. For the CDR3, the DNA is TGTGCCAGCAGCTTTTTTTATGAGGGGACTGAAGCTTTCTTT. Amino acids: CASSFFYEGTEAFF.